This TCR beta chain was observed in a study of shared clonotypes between healthy human individuals. Across the whole study: A donor's plate count was three for CD4 naive and three for CD4 memory; CD8 naive had two and CD8 memory one.

Germline values: CDR1 GTSNPN, CDR2 SVGIG (reference sequence). CDR3 size: 11 residues. An assay was performed, and its level was deep. Assay: immunoSEQ multiplex PCR; the TCRdb copy retains only in-frame clones and omits some. The data show millions of clones, around 95% seen once. This rearrangement joins TRBV30 to TRBJ1-3; the D is unclear. The source is a man younger than 35 in good health. The specimen was naive CD4+ T cells sorted from blood. Subset meaning: CD45RA+ positively selected. In nucleotides, the CDR3 is TGTGGATCCTCCTCTGGAAACACCATATATTTT. It yields the protein CGSSSGNTIYF.